What follows are 2 T cell receptor beta chains derived from one specimen sequenced in a study of T-cell memory formation after mild COVID-19. TCRdb called the 5' RACE reads again in MiXCR, with one record for every CDR3 protein. The sample has about 400,000 distinct CDR3 sequences, approximately 15% seen once. Source material: PBMCs or a T cell subset sorted from them (not recorded which). These receptors were collected from a young man who had mild COVID-19 (a few samples of this study predate the infection). Cell type and time point are not known.

The chain uses TRBV3-1 and TRBJ2-2; D uncertain. Trimming pared 1 base from V and 3 bases from J, leaving 6 bases between. The CDR3 contains 14 residues. Germline assignment: CDR1 LGHDT and CDR2 YNNKEL (reference sequence). The CDR3 is CASSQGPYTGELFF. The CDR3 nucleotides read TGTGCCAGCAGCCAAGGGCCGTACACCGGGGAGCTGTTTTTT.

This clonotype was counted only a few times. The V call is TRBV7-6, the J call TRBJ1-1; 9 nucleotides agree with TRBD1. This CDR3 has 16 amino acids. With V trimmed by 4 bases and J by 4 bases, 10 bases remained unmatched. Germline V gene sequence: CDR1 SGHVS, CDR2 FNYEAQ. The CDR3 is CASSSGTGIGRTEAFF. The DNA of the CDR3 is TGTGCCAGCAGCTCCGGGACAGGGATTGGTCGCACTGAAGCTTTCTTT.